Below are 11 T cell receptor beta chains sequenced from a single sample in a study of T cell responses to AZD1222 COVID-19 vaccine. Measured with immunoSEQ multiplex PCR; TCRdb has only the in-frame clones, and not every one. Among 150,000 to 200,000 clones, 80% to 95% were seen once, and the ten largest hold around 2.3%. This sample comprised peripheral blood, obtained on day 0 of AZD1222 vaccination. The receptor set was obtained from an adult in good health.

The CDR3 reads CASSLFGGVGTGELFF. The CDR3 DNA sequence: TGTGCCAGCAGTCTTTTCGGGGGTGTAGGCACCGGGGAGCTGTTTTTT. V gene TRBV6-4 combines with J gene TRBJ2-2; the D gene is possibly TRBD2 (6 bases). Deletions cut 5 bases from V and 4 bases from J, with 17 bases between. This CDR3 is built from 16 residues. The germline CDR1 and CDR2 sequences are MRHNA and SNTAGT.

The CDR3, as DNA: TGTGCCAGCAGCGCCAGGGAAACTAATTCACCCCTCCACTTT. Its translation: CASSARETNSPLHF. This rearrangement joins TRBV5-8 to TRBJ1-6; D might be TRBD1 (5 bases). This CDR3 spans 14 amino acids. From germline, CDR1 is SGHTS and CDR2 YDEGEE. Trimming stripped 4 bases from V and 6 bases from J, with 11 bases between. The variable domain in full, with the rest retrieved from reference TRBV5-8 and TRBJ1-6, is EAGVTQSPTHLIKTRGQQATLRCSPISGHTSVYWYQQALGLGLQFLLWYDEGEERNRGNFPPRFSGRQFPNYSSELNVNALELEDSALYLCASSARETNSPLHFGNGTRLTVT.

This clone was seen just once. This chain connects TRBV20-1 to TRBJ2-2; D is undetermined. Trimming removed 7 bases at V and 8 bases at J, with 11 bases between. The CDR3 loop spans 11 amino acids. The V gene's germline CDR1 is DFQATT and CDR2 SNEGSKA (reference sequence). The CDR3 spells CSVRRWGELFF. For the CDR3, the DNA is TGCAGTGTTAGGCGATGGGGGGAGCTGTTTTTT.

The table lists this clone with a few counts. The chain employs TRBV19 and TRBJ1-1; D not certain. The CDR3 has 13 amino acids. V shed 6 bases and J shed 0 bases, with 8 bases lying between them. CDR1 and CDR2 from the germline V gene are LNHDA and SQIVND (reference sequence). CDR3 amino acids: CASRTAVNTEAFF. The CDR3 region has the DNA TGTGCCAGTAGGACGGCCGTGAACACTGAAGCTTTCTTT.

The rearrangement joins TRBV19 to TRBJ1-5; 8 bases match TRBD1. The V segment lost 8 bases and the J segment 3 bases; nucleotides outside the gene matches: 9. CDR3 length: 15 amino acids. Germline V gene data show CDR1 as LNHDA and CDR2 as SQIVND (reference sequence). The CDR3 here is CASDTGQGNNQPQHF. CDR3 sequence (DNA): TGTGCCAGTGATACAGGACAGGGAAACAATCAGCCCCAGCATTTT.

V usage is TRBV11-3 and J usage is TRBJ1-1; D might be TRBD1 (6 bases). V lost 5 bases and J 7 bases, leaving 17 bases between the germline ends. Germline V gives CDR1 SGHNT, CDR2 YENEEA. CDR3 length equals 14 residues. CDR3 sequence (DNA): TGTGCCAGCAGCCACGATGGCTTGGACAGTGAAGCTTTCTTT. Protein sequence: CASSHDGLDSEAFF.

The gene calls are TRBV9 and TRBJ2-3; D ambiguous. With 3 bases removed from V and 4 bases from J, the gap between germline ends came to 12 bases. The CDR3 contains 14 residues. Germline CDR1 reads SGDLS; CDR2 reads YYNGEE. In DNA, the CDR3 is TGTGCCAGCAGCGGGACGGGTGGTGCAGATACGCAGTATTTT. Its translation is CASSGTGGADTQYF.

The chain couples TRBV4-2 to TRBJ2-7, with D possibly matching TRBD1 (8 bases). The germline V gene encodes CDR1 LGHNA and CDR2 YNFKEQ. Trimming removed 3 bases from V and 5 bases from J, with 20 bases in between. The CDR3 covers 16 residues. This CDR3 is CASSQLSGTGANEQYF. The CDR3 DNA reads as TGTGCCAGCAGCCAGCTGAGCGGGACAGGCGCCAACGAGCAGTACTTC.

The rearrangement joins TRBV5-1 to TRBJ2-2; D perhaps matches TRBD1 (6 bases). CDR1 and CDR2 (germline): SGHRS, YFSETQ. Trimming left V 5 bases short and J 3 bases short, with 17 bases between. The CDR3 length is 16 residues. The CDR3 spells CASRSRGRGYTGELFF. CDR3 nucleotides: TGCGCCAGCAGGTCCCGTGGCAGGGGCTACACCGGGGAGCTGTTTTTT. The full variable domain, in which reference TRBV5-1 and TRBJ2-2 provide the parts outside the CDR3, is KAGVTQTPRYLIKTRGQQVTLSCSPISGHRSVSWYQQTPGQGLQFLFEYFSETQRNKGNFPGRFSGRQFSNSRSEMNVSTLELGDSALYLCASRSRGRGYTGELFFGEGSRLTVL.

This clone has more than one count but fewer than ten. The chain uses TRBV2 and TRBJ2-3; D may be TRBD1 or TRBD2 (6 bases each). CDR1 is SNHLY and CDR2 is FYNNEI in the germline V gene. The CDR3 consists of 14 residues. Trimming cost V 8 bases and J 2 bases, with 14 bases left between them. CDR3: CASGEGGFTDTQYF. DNA of the CDR3: TGTGCCAGCGGAGAGGGGGGCTTCACAGATACGCAGTATTTT.

The CDR3 DNA follows: TGTGCCAGCAGTGATGGTCTCAGGGGAGGGTTTGACACTGAAGCTTTCTTT. Its translation is CASSDGLRGGFDTEAFF. The gene calls are TRBV6-1 and TRBJ1-1; D might be TRBD1 (6 bases). Trimming cost V 3 bases and J 3 bases, with 20 bases left between them. This CDR3 contains 17 residues. CDR1 MNHNS and CDR2 SASEGT come from the germline V gene.